This T cell receptor beta chain is drawn from a study of shared clonotypes between healthy human individuals. TCRdb's table, derived via immunoSEQ multiplex PCR, lists solely in-frame clones and lacks some. The sample carries millions of clones, about 95% recorded once. The CDR3 is 14 residues long. CDR1 is MNHNY, CDR2 SVGAGI, per germline (reference sequence). V shed 5 bases and J 5 bases; nucleotides not matched to a gene: 4. V is TRBV6-6 and J is TRBJ2-7; TRBD1 matches at 12 bases. Specimen: naive CD4+ T cells sorted from blood. Subset noted: CD45RA+ positively selected. The receptor comes from a man younger than 35 in good health. CDR3 in DNA: TGTGCCAGCAGTGGCCGGGACAGGGGGCACGAGCAGTACTTC. Translating it yields CASSGRDRGHEQYF.